The clone carrying this T cell receptor beta chain was seen only a few times. No DNA is shown, since the ends of the CDR3 on it are uncertain; the CDR3 is the one TCRdb lists. The sample originates from a study of T cells in Graves' hyperthyroidism and ophthalmopathy. Diagnoses were made from clinical symptoms, serum measures (thyroxine and TRAb), thyroid ultrasound and orbital computed tomography. The CDR3 spans 14 amino acids, including both terminal residues. Germline V CDR1 and CDR2: MNHEY, SMNVEV (reference sequence). TCR beta CDR3 region amplification was performed from RNA transcripts. The TCR CDR3 first-round RT-PCR relied on the HTBI primer set. TCRdb reprocessed the multiplex PCR reads via MiXCR and lists one record per CDR3 protein. The table includes hundreds of thousands of distinct CDR3 sequences, approximately 14% detected once.

Material: blood. The sequence was obtained from a woman aged 30 to 39 with Graves' hyperthyroidism that later progressed to Graves' ophthalmopathy. The chain couples TRBV27 to TRBJ1-4; no DNA check was done on the table's D call, TRBD1. The CDR3: CASSLGGLMKNCFF.